Only a few counts were recorded for the clone carrying this TCR beta chain. Its specificity is unknown. A TCRbeta library incorporating unique molecular identifiers was prepared. Using its own MiXCR run on the PCR reads, TCRdb lists one record per CDR3 protein. This sample yields some 460,000 distinct CDR3 sequences, of which around 15% are seen a single time; over 25% belongs to the top ten. This entry is derived from a study of T-cell reconstitution after alpha-beta-depleted transplantation in children. Study results and caveats: Hyperexpanded clones declined; after one year, newly produced T cells mostly supplied diversity. In patients about two months after transplant, alpha-beta T cells reportedly arose from several hundred expanded graft clones. For some patients, TCRbeta diversity was high at day 60 because of recipient T cells and thymic progenitors that survived.

Germline V gene sequence: CDR1 MNHEY, CDR2 SVGAGI. The CDR3 has 16 amino acids. Trimming took off 7 bases at V and 0 bases at J, with 19 bases between the two ends. This chain uses TRBV6-5 with TRBJ2-7, with D possibly matching TRBD1 (7 bases). This sequence was found in a boy in the first two years of life who had a stem cell transplant for Wiskott-Aldrich syndrome, so the T cells may come from the graft donor. Sample: PBMCs, mostly from graft donor cells, taken 360 days after TCRalphabeta/CD19-depleted stem cell transplant. CDR3 sequence reads: CASNGLRGVTSYEQYF. CDR3 in DNA: TGTGCCAGCAACGGACTCAGGGGGGTTACCTCCTACGAGCAGTACTTC.